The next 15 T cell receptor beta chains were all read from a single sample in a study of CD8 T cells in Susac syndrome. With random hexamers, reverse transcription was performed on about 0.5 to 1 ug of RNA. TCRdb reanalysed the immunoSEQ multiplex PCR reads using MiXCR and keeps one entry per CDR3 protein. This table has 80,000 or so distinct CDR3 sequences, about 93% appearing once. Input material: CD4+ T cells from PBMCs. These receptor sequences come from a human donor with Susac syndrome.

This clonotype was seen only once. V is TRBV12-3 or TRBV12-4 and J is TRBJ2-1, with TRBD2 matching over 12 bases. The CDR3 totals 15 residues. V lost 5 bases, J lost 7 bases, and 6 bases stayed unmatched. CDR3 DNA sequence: TGTGCCAGCAGTCGTCGGACTAGCGGGGAGAATGAGCAGTTCTTC. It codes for CASSRRTSGENEQFF.

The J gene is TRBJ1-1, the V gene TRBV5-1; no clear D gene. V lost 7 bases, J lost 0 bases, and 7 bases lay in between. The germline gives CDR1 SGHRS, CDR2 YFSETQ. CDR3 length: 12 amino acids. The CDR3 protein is CASRNMNTEAFF. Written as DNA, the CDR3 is TGCGCCAGCCGTAATATGAACACTGAAGCTTTCTTT.

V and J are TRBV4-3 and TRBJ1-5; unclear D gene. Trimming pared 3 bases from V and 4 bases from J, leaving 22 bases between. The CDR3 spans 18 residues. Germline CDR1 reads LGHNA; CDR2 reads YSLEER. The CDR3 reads CASSQYLSGQLGNQPQHF. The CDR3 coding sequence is TGCGCCAGCAGCCAGTATCTTTCGGGCCAATTAGGTAATCAGCCCCAGCATTTT.

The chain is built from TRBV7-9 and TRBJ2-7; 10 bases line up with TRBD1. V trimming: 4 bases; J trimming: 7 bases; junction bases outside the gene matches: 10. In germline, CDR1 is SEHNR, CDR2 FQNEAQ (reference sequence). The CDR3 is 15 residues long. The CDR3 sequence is CASSSYGTGEGEQYF. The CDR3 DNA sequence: TGTGCCAGCAGCTCCTACGGGACAGGGGAAGGGGAGCAGTACTTC. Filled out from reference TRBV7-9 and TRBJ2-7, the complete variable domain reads DTGVSQNPRHKITKRGQNVTFRCDPISEHNRLYWYRQTLGQGPEFLTYFQNEAQLEKSRLLSDRFSAERPKGSFSTLEIQRTEQGDSAMYLCASSSYGTGEGEQYFGPGTRLTVT.

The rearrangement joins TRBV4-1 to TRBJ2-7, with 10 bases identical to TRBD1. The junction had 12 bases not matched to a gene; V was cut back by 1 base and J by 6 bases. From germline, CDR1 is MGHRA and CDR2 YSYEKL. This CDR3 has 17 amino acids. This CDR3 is CASSQVVTGGAPGEQYF. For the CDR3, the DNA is TGCGCCAGCAGCCAAGTAGTGACAGGGGGCGCCCCCGGCGAGCAGTACTTC.

The CDR3 reads CSVPTPAGDQETQYF. The CDR3 DNA is TGCAGCGTCCCCACCCCCGCAGGGGACCAAGAGACCCAGTACTTC. The chain combines TRBV29-1 with TRBJ2-5; D might be TRBD1 (6 bases). Germline-derived CDR1 and CDR2 are SQVTM and ANQGSEA. Trimming stripped 6 bases from V and 0 bases from J, with 17 bases between. This CDR3 spans 15 amino acids.

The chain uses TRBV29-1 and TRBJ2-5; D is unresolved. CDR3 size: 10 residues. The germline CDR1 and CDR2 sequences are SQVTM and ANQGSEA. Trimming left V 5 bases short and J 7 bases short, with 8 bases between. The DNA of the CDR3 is TGCAGCGTTAATGACGGGACCCAGTACTTC. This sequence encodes CSVNDGTQYF.

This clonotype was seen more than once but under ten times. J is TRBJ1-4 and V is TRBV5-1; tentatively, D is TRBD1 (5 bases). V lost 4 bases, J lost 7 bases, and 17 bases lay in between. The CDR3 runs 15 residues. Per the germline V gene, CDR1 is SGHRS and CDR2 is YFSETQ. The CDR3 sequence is CASSDDRSQGEKLFF. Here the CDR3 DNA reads TGCGCCAGCAGCGACGACCGGAGTCAGGGTGAAAAACTGTTTTTT.

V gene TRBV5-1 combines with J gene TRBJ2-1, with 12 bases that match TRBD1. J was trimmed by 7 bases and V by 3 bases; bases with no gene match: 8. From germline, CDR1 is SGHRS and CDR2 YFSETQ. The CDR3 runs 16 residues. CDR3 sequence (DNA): TGCGCCAGCAGCTCGCAGGGACAGGGGGCGCTTAATGAGCAGTTCTTC. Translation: CASSSQGQGALNEQFF.

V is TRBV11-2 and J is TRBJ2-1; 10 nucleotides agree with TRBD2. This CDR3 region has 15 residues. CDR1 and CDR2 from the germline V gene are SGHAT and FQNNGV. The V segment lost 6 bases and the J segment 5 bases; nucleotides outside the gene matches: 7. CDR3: CASRGLAGVHNEQFF. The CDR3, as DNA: TGTGCCAGCAGGGGGCTAGCGGGAGTCCACAATGAGCAGTTCTTC.

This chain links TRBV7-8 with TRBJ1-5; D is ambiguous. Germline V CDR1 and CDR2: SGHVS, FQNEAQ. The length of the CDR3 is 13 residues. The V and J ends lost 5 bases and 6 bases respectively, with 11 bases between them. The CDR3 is CASSEGSSQPQHF. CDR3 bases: TGTGCCAGCAGCGAGGGCAGCTCTCAGCCCCAGCATTTT.

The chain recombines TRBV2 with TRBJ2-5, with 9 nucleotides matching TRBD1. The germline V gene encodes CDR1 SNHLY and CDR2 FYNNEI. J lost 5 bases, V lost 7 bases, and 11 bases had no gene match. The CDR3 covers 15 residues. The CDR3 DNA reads TGTGCCAGCAAGGGTTCGGACAGGGGACGGGAGACCCAGTACTTC. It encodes CASKGSDRGRETQYF.

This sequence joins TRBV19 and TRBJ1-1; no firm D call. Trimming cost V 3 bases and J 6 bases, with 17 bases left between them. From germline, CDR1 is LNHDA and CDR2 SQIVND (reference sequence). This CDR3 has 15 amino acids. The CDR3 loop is CASSIYSGPLAEAFF. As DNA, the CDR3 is TGTGCCAGTAGTATCTATTCAGGTCCCCTGGCTGAAGCTTTCTTT.

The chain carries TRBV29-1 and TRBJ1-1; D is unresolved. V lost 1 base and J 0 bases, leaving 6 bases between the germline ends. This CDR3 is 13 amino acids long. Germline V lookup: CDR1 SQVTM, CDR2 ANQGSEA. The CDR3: CSVEGLMNTEAFF. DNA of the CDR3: TGCAGCGTTGAAGGCCTCATGAACACTGAAGCTTTCTTT.

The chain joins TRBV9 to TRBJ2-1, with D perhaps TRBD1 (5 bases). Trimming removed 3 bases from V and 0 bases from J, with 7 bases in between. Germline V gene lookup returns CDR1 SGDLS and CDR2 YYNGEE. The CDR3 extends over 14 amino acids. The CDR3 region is CASSGQLSYNEQFF. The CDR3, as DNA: TGTGCCAGCAGCGGACAGCTCTCCTACAATGAGCAGTTCTTC.